This T cell receptor beta chain was found in a study of vaccination and CD4 T cells after COVID-19. About the research overall: SARS-CoV-2 had been detected by nasal swab PCR in convalescent patients; several were mild, one severe. Median time from second vaccine dose to sampling was around 72 days (14 to 241).

Germline V gives CDR1 WNHNN, CDR2 SYGVQD (reference sequence). CDR3 length: 13 amino acids. Deletions cut 8 bases from V and 1 base from J, with 11 bases between. Sequenced with the Oncomine TCR Beta short-read assay was DNA taken from cultured CD4+ T cells. TCRdb passed the PCR reads through MiXCR, listing each CDR3 protein once. The sample holds fewer than 15,000 distinct CDR3 sequences; 35% to 45% are singletons and the top ten take roughly 9.2%. Stated treatment: approximately nine-day PBMC culture with coronavirus spike peptide pools or control peptides (ViraFEST assay). Under the ViraFEST approach, antigen-specific T cells were expanded with peptide pools and TCRs subsequently sequenced. Cultures got half-medium changes with IL-2 on days 3 and 7. This clonotype was counted between two and nine times. What it recognizes is unknown.

This TCR came from a human donor who had recovered from COVID-19. The V and J genes are TRBV10-1 and TRBJ1-2; D uncertain. The starting material was CD4+ T cells from blood, cultured in vitro, obtained after SARS-CoV-2 vaccination. CDR3 protein: CASLLRLNYGYTF. CDR3 nucleotides: TGCGCCAGCTTACTCAGGCTTAACTATGGCTACACCTTC.